The TCR beta chain described here comes from a study of cytomegalovirus exposure and HLA in healthy donors. The CDR3 loop spans 15 amino acids. The germline CDR1 and CDR2 sequences are SGHAT and FQNNGV. The V and J ends lost 5 bases and 0 bases respectively, with 11 bases between them. 60 Vbeta and 13 Jbeta primers were used in PCR. Data came from immunoSEQ multiplex PCR; TCRdb stores just in-frame clones and leaves some out. The sample shows around 140,000 clones, around nine tenths of them seen only once. This clone was found once. The material sequenced was PBMCs. This TCR was sampled from a woman in her twenties or thirties in good health and CMV-seronegative. The rearrangement links TRBV11-2 to TRBJ1-3; D is ambiguous. The CDR3 DNA is TGTGCCAGCAGCGGACTACAGTACTCTGGAAACACCATATATTTT. This translates into CASSGLQYSGNTIYF.